This T cell receptor beta chain was recovered during a study of blood T cells in healthy people across ages. Sample-barcoded 5' priming and a J-beta primer mix drove a second PCR of about 7 to 11 cycles. TCRdb re-called the 5' RACE reads through MiXCR, storing one row per CDR3 protein. The data contain over 700,000 distinct CDR3 sequences, less than 70% of them seen just once; the ten biggest clones take up approximately 40%. The sequence was collected from a man older than 75 in good health. The sequencing sample was made of blood.

CDR3: CASSPRLGGPRYAYF. In DNA, the CDR3 is TGTGCCAGCAGCCCTCGTCTGGGGGGCCCCAGATACGCGTATTTT. The chain carries TRBV9 and TRBJ2-3; D could derive from TRBD1 or TRBD2 (6 bases each). Germline V gene data show CDR1 as SGDLS and CDR2 as YYNGEE. The CDR3 covers 15 residues. V was pared by 4 bases and J by 14 bases, with 26 bases between.